This TCR beta chain was sequenced during a study of long-term antiretroviral therapy in people with HIV. The study's findings and limits: Against controls, HIV repertoires showed narrower ranges of CDR3 length.

Investigators performed immunoSEQ version v3.0 at survey level. Here immunoSEQ multiplex PCR was the method, and the copy in TCRdb shows in-frame clones only, minus some. Found here are some 20,000 clones, 78% of them singletons; the top ten hold around 7.9%. The CDR3 contains 14 residues. Worth noting for this clone: Its antigen is unidentified.

The TCR originated in a woman between 40 and 55 years old with HIV. The chain links TRBV21-1 to TRBJ2-7. TRBV21-1 is given as a pseudogene. Here the sequenced sample was unsorted PBMCs, taken at the start of antiretroviral therapy, before treatment. The CDR3 region has the DNA TGTGCCAGCAGCAAAGCGGAGACAACCTACGAGCAGTACTTC. Residues: CASSKAETTYEQYF.